The clone carrying this TCR beta chain was seen just once. Antigen: not known. Stated time point: cycle 4 day 1 (C4D1), after about 6 weeks of nivolumab. All trial patients relapsed after autologous stem cell transplantation. This sample is part of a study of PD-1 blockade in classical Hodgkin lymphoma. Findings and limits, study-wide: Nivolumab starters within 1 year of ASCT were excluded.

V was shortened by 1 base and J by 1 base, with 7 bases between the two germline ends. CDR1 MGHDK and CDR2 SYGVNS come from the germline V gene. The CDR3 loop spans 14 amino acids. Measured with immunoSEQ multiplex PCR; TCRdb has only the in-frame clones, and not every one. This table holds 25,000 to 35,000 clones, around three quarters found once. The source of this sequence is a human donor with classical Hodgkin lymphoma. The sequencing here drew on peripheral blood mononuclear cells (PBMCs), taken before the fourth cycle of nivolumab. The chain joins TRBV25-1 to TRBJ2-5, with D hard to call. The CDR3 sequence is CASSEWNSQETQYF. The CDR3 DNA sequence: TGTGCCAGCAGTGAATGGAACAGCCAAGAGACCCAGTACTTC.